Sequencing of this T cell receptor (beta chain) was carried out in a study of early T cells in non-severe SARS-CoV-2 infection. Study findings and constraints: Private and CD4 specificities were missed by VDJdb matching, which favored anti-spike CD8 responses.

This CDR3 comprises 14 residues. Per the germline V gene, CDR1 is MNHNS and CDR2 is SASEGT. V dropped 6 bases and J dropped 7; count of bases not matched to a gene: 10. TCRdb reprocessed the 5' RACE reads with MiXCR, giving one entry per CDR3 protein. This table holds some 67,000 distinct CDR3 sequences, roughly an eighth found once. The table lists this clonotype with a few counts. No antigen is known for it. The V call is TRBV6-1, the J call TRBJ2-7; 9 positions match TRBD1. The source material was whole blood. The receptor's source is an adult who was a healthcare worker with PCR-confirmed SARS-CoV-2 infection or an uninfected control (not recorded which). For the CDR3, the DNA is TGTGCCAGCAGAGGGACAGGGTCGTCCGGGGAGCAGTACTTC. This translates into CASRGTGSSGEQYF.